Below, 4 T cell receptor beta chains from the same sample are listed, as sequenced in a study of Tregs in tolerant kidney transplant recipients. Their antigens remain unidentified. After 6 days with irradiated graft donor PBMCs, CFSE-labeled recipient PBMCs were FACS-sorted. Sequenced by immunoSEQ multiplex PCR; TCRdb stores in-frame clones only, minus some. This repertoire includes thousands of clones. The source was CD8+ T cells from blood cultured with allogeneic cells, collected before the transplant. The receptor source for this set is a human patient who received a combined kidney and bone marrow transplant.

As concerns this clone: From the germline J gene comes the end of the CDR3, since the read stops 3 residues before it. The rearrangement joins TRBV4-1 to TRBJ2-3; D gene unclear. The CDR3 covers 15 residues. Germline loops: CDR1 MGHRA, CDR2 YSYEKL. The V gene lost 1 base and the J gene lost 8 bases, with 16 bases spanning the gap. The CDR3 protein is CASSQVLAATGTQYF. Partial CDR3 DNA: TGCGCCAGCAGCCAAGTATTGGCAGCGACCGGTACG.

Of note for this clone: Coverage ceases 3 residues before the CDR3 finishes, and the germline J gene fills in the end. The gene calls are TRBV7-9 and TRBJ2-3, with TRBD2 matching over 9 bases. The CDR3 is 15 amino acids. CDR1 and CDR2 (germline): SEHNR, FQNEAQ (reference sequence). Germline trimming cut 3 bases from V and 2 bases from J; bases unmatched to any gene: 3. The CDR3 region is CASSFKREVTDTQYF. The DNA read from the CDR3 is TGTGCCAGCAGCTTTAAGCGGGAGGTCACAGATACG.

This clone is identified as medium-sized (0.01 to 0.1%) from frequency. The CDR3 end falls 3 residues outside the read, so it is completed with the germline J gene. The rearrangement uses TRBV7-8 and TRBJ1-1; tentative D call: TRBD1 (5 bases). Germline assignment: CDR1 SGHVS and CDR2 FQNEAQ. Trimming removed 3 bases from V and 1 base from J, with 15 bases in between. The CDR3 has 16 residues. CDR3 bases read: TGTGCCAGCAGCTTTTTGCCCCCCGGGGGGAACACTGAA. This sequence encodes CASSFLPPGGNTE. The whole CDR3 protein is CASSFLPPGGNTEAFF.

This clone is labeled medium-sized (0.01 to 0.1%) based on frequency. CDR3 in amino acids: CASSFHGQGEYTNYGYTF. CDR3 bases read: TGTGCCAGCAGCTTCCATGGACAGGGAGAATACACTAACTATGGC. This chain links TRBV3-1 (or the pseudogene TRBV3-2) with TRBJ1-2, with 8 nucleotides matching TRBD1. The read gets to within 3 residues of the CDR3 end, and the germline J gene fills in the rest. Germline loops: CDR1 LGHDT, CDR2 YNNKEL (reference sequence). The CDR3 totals 18 residues. The trim removed 5 bases at V and 0 bases at J, leaving 14 bases unmatched.